This entry concerns a single T cell receptor (beta chain). Its cognate antigen has yet to be identified. The sample holds no much larger clone one base away, and base qualities are not on file. Trimming accounts for 4 bases at V and 1 base at J, while the number of junction bases matched to no gene is 4. CDR3 length: 14 amino acids, cysteine to phenylalanine. Kept here is only the CDR3 DNA, which spans 42 bases and is read in frame from base 1. The germline V gene provides CDR1 SGHDT and CDR2 YYEEEE. This specimen comes from a study of STAT5B mutations in CD4+ large granular lymphocyte leukemia (dated by TCRdb to between 2020 and 2023). The study in broad terms: Among healthy controls, the CDR3 'QG' motif was associated with a particular HLA allele. The study compared the TCRbeta repertoires of patients with CD4+ T-cell large granular lymphocyte leukemia against those of healthy blood donors. Flow cytometry on FACSCanto II or FACSVerse showed that the purified fractions were more than 95% pure among lymphocytes.

Results and caveats for the whole study, not just this receptor: The data were not HLA-matched, and the relatively small sample size could explain the higher clonality seen in CD4+ compared with CD8+ T-LGLL. Main leukemic clonotypes were private to each patient, although about a quarter of the main leukemic clonotypes were found at low frequency in the non-leukemic repertoires of other patients. Enrichment of TRBV06-family usage was observed among the top patient clones (8/27) relative to healthy controls (2/35). Compared with healthy CD4+ repertoires, CD4-sorted patient repertoires appeared more clonal, and this difference remained even after the putative leukemic clones were removed.

TCRbeta rearrangements were sequenced from genomic DNA using the immunoSEQ assay at survey resolution. The published analysis was carried out like this. A lowest detectable productive clonotype frequency of 2.59 x 10-5 was observed in the TCR sequencing data. Analyses included only productive TCRbeta rearrangements, meaning complete and in-frame sequences. Sample clonality was computed as Simpson clonality in the immunoSEQ Analyzer version 3.0. Clones were categorized by frequency as very rare, small, medium, large (1-20%) or hyperexpanded (>20%). Generation probabilities were estimated with OLGA 1.2.3, V-gene circos plots were made with VDJtools, specificities were searched in VDJdb, and CDR3 motifs were identified with GLIPH. This is the immuneACCESS table as TCRdb keeps it, with only in-frame sequences that have V and J called. A part of the clones is gone; compared with another copy, unresolved V genes explain less than half, and the rest is unexplained. From that table come the V and J calls and clone size; the DNA was used to work out D and trimming. The sample table shows more than 40,000 clones, and about four fifths are seen once. The ten largest clonotypes hold approximately 0.4% of the sample.

Healthy controls were around 38 blood donors whose buffy coats came from the Finnish Red Cross blood service. All TCR-sequenced material derived from peripheral blood: patient blood samples and healthy donor buffy coats. Ficoll-Hypaque gradient centrifugation was used to isolate peripheral blood mononuclear cells. CD4+ cells were purified magnetically from the buffy coats of healthy controls. The Gentra Puregene Cell and Tissue kit was used to extract genomic DNA, and a Qubit 2.0 fluorometer was used to measure the amount of genomic DNA. The sequence was obtained from a human donor in good health. The rearrangement combines TRBV5-6 with TRBJ2-5, with 7 junctional bases fitting TRBD1. The source material was CD4+ T cells from blood buffy coats. The nucleotide sequence reads TGTGCCAGCAGCACCCGGACAGGCCAAGAGACCCAGTACTTC. Translated, it reads CASSTRTGQETQYF. The entire variable domain, with the stretches around the CDR3 drawn from the reference TRBV5-6 and TRBJ2-5 proteins, is DAGVTQSPTHLIKTRGQQVTLRCSPKSGHDTVSWYQQALGQGPQFIFQYYEEEERQRGNFPDRFSGHQFPNYSSELNVNALLLGDSALYLCASSTRTGQETQYFGPGTRLLVL.